This is a list of T cell receptor beta chains from one sample in a study of blood T cells in healthy people across ages. TCRdb analysed the 5' RACE reads with MiXCR anew, one entry per CDR3 protein. The sample lists over 1,300,000 distinct CDR3 sequences, approximately 59% occurring once. Sequencing was performed on blood. The receptors come from a man younger than 35 in good health. The CDR3 runs from the conserved cysteine through the conserved F or W. The order of the fields is CDR3 DNA, CDR3 protein, CDR3 length, clone size, J gene, D gene, V gene. D genes are given only for firm matches. Expanded clones get a size class; other rows say once, few or many, or leave the size out.

TGCAGTGCTACTACAGGGGGCGGACACGAGCAGTACTTC	CSATTGGGHEQYF	13	-	TRBJ2-7	TRBD1	TRBV20-1
TGCGCCAGCAGCCAAGATCTCGGGCAGCAAGAGACCCAGTACTTC	CASSQDLGQQETQYF	15	-	TRBJ2-5	-	TRBV4-3
TGTGCCAGCATTTTTAACTATGGCTACACCTTC	CASIFNYGYTF	11	-	TRBJ1-2	-	TRBV25-1
TGTGCCAGCAAAAGGTCGGCTACGGAGACCCAGTACTTC	CASKRSATETQYF	13	once	TRBJ2-5	-	TRBV2
TGTGCCAGCAGCACAACCCAGACAGGGGGTTTGAGAACCCAGTACTTC	CASSTTQTGGLRTQYF	16	few	TRBJ2-5	TRBD1	TRBV7-9
TGTGCCAGCACCGGGGACGTTAATCAGCCCCAGCATTTT	CASTGDVNQPQHF	13	-	TRBJ1-5	-	TRBV6-1
TGTGCCAGCATCGGGTCGAACACCGGGGAGCTGTTTTTT	CASIGSNTGELFF	13	once	TRBJ2-2	-	TRBV6-5
TGTGCCAGCAGGAGGGGACAGGGCCCCTATGGCTACACCTTC	CASRRGQGPYGYTF	14	-	TRBJ1-2	TRBD1	TRBV2
TGTGCCAGCAGTCCTCCCCTGGGGACAGGGCGTATGAAACTGTTTTTT	CASSPPLGTGRMKLFF	16	-	TRBJ1-4	TRBD1	TRBV28
TGTGCCAGCAGCGTATATGGCTCCGGGGAGCTGTTTTTT	CASSVYGSGELFF	13	-	TRBJ2-2	-	TRBV9
TGTGCCAGCAGGCATACAGGGGTTTCGGGAGAGACCCAGTACTTC	CASRHTGVSGETQYF	15	-	TRBJ2-5	TRBD1	TRBV12-3/TRBV12-4
TGTGCCATCAGTGAGTCTAGCGCGTCCACAGATACGCAGTATTTT	CAISESSASTDTQYF	15	few	TRBJ2-3	-	TRBV10-3
TGTGCCAGCAGCCAAGTTGAGCCCGGCGAGCAGTACTTC	CASSQVEPGEQYF	13	few	TRBJ2-7	-	TRBV4-2
TGCAGCGTTCGGAGCGCAAGGCCCTGCGAGCAGTACTTC	CSVRSARPCEQYF	13	-	TRBJ2-7	-	TRBV29-1
TGTGCCAGCAGGTGGCGAATGGGGGGTTGCTCCTACGAGCAGTACTTC	CASRWRMGGCSYEQYF	16	-	TRBJ2-7	-	TRBV6-4
TGTGCCAGCAGCCCGGCGGACAGGGGGCCCTACGAGCAGTACTTC	CASSPADRGPYEQYF	15	once	TRBJ2-7	TRBD1	TRBV7-9
TGTGCCACCAGTGAGTCCCAGGGGGGCATAGAGACCCAGTACTTC	CATSESQGGIETQYF	15	-	TRBJ2-5	-	TRBV24-1
TGTGCCAGCAGCCAAGAGAGAAATAGCGGGAGTCCGGGACAGTACTTC	CASSQERNSGSPGQYF	16	-	TRBJ2-5	TRBD2	TRBV4-2
TGTGCCAGCAGCCCCCCGACCGGGACCTACCTCCAGGCTACGCAGTATTTT	CASSPPTGTYLQATQYF	17	few	TRBJ2-3	-	TRBV7-9
TGCAGTGCCCCAACGGGCGGGGCCACAGATACGCAGTATTTT	CSAPTGGATDTQYF	14	-	TRBJ2-3	-	TRBV20-1
TGCAGTGCTAGAGGCCGGGGGTGGCAGTTCTTC	CSARGRGWQFF	11	once	TRBJ2-1	-	TRBV20-1
TGTGCCAGCAGCCCTGGGACATCCAGGAGCTCCTATAATTCACCCCTCCACTTT	CASSPGTSRSSYNSPLHF	18	-	TRBJ1-6	-	TRBV5-6
TGTGCCAGCTGTTCTAGCGGAAACTACGAGCAGTACTTC	CASCSSGNYEQYF	13	few	TRBJ2-7	TRBD2	TRBV6-2/TRBV6-3
TGTGCCATCAGTGAACCTAGCGGGAGGTACGAGCAGTACTTC	CAISEPSGRYEQYF	14	-	TRBJ2-7	TRBD2	TRBV10-3
TGTGCCAGCAGCCAAGATAAGTTAGCGGTTTACGAGCAGTACTTC	CASSQDKLAVYEQYF	15	-	TRBJ2-7	-	TRBV3-1
TGTGCCACCATCAACGACGGGGGTTCCTACGAGCAGTACTTC	CATINDGGSYEQYF	14	-	TRBJ2-7	-	TRBV6-6
TGCAGTGCTTGGAATCCCGGGGGGCCCCCCTACGAGCAGTACTTC	CSAWNPGGPPYEQYF	15	-	TRBJ2-7	-	TRBV20-1
TGTGCCAGCAGTGGGACTACAATAAAGCAAGAGACCCAGTACTTC	CASSGTTIKQETQYF	15	many	TRBJ2-5	-	TRBV25-1
TGTGCCAGCAGCTTAGTCGGCAGAATTGGCTATGGCTACACCTTC	CASSLVGRIGYGYTF	15	-	TRBJ1-2	-	TRBV7-9
TGCGCCAGCAGGACAGGTCCGGAGCCTAATTCACCCCTCCACTTT	CASRTGPEPNSPLHF	15	few	TRBJ1-6	-	TRBV5-1
TGCGGCGTTGTGGCCAGCCAAGAGACCCAGTACTTC	CGVVASQETQYF	12	-	TRBJ2-5	-	TRBV29-1
TGTGCCAGCAGTCGGGACAGACGACACTATGGCTACACCTTC	CASSRDRRHYGYTF	14	-	TRBJ1-2	TRBD1	TRBV27
TGTGCCAGCAGTGCGGGAGTGAGCTACGAGCAGTACTTC	CASSAGVSYEQYF	13	few	TRBJ2-7	-	TRBV2
TGTGCCAGCAGTCCCCCTGAGGGACGAAACTACAATGAGCAGTTCTTC	CASSPPEGRNYNEQFF	16	-	TRBJ2-1	-	TRBV27
TGCAGTGCTACCAGTCAGGGACCGAATGAGCAGTTCTTC	CSATSQGPNEQFF	13	-	TRBJ2-1	-	TRBV20-1
TGTGCCAGCAGCTTGGTCGGCAGCTTCATCGATACGCAGTATTTT	CASSLVGSFIDTQYF	15	-	TRBJ2-3	-	TRBV5-6
TGCGCCAGCAGCCATAGAGCAGAACCAACAGATACGCAGTATTTT	CASSHRAEPTDTQYF	15	-	TRBJ2-3	-	TRBV4-3
TGCAGTGCTTCGGGACTAGCGGGAGTCGGGGGCACAGATACGCAGTATTTT	CSASGLAGVGGTDTQYF	17	once	TRBJ2-3	TRBD2	TRBV20-1